This T cell receptor beta chain was identified in a study of T cells in Graves' hyperthyroidism and ophthalmopathy. Study observations and caveats: Among thyroid clonotypes expanded above 0.001, most also appeared in blood. Separating ophthalmopathy from stable hyperthyroidism was achieved by a 13 V-J model. It was a median approximately six months before onset that the model predicted ophthalmopathy.

Template material for amplifying TCR beta CDR3 regions consisted of RNA transcripts. An initial round of RT-PCR targeting the TCR CDR3 relied on the HTBI primer set. TCRdb independently ran MiXCR on the multiplex PCR reads; one entry per CDR3 protein. The repertoire holds approximately 300,000 distinct CDR3 sequences, roughly 15% seen once, with 33% in the top ten. This clonotype appeared a few times. The antigen remains undetermined. The junction had 11 bases not matched to a gene; V was cut back by 4 bases and J by 8 bases. This CDR3 has 13 residues. Germline CDR1 DFQATT, CDR2 SNEGSKA (reference sequence). PBMCs were sourced from more than 9 ml fresh peripheral blood.

Material: blood. The chain uses TRBV20-1 and TRBJ2-7, with TRBD1 matching over 7 bases. The TCR originated in a man aged 25 to 40 with Graves' hyperthyroidism. CDR3 nucleotide sequence: TGCAGTGCTAAGCATTTACAGGGGTATCAGCAGTACTTC. This translates into CSAKHLQGYQQYF.